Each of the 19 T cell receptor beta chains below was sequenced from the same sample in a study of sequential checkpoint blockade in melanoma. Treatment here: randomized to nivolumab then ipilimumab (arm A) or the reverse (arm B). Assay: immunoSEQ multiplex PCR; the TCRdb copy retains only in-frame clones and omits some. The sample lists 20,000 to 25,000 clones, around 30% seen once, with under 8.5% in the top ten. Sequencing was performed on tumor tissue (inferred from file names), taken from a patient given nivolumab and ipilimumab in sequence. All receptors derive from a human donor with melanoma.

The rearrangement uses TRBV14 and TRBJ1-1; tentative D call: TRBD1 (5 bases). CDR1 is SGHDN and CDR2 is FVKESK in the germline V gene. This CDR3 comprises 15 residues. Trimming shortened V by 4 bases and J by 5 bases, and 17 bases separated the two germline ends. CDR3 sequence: CASSPLAGGGTEAFF. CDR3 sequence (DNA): TGTGCCAGCAGCCCCCTAGCCGGGGGAGGAACTGAAGCTTTCTTT.

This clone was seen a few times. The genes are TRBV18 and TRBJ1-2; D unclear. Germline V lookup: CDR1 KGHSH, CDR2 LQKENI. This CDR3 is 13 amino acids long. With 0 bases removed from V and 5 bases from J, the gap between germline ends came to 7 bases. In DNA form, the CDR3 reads TGTGCCAGCTCACCACCGGGCACTTATGGCTACACCTTC. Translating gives CASSPPGTYGYTF.

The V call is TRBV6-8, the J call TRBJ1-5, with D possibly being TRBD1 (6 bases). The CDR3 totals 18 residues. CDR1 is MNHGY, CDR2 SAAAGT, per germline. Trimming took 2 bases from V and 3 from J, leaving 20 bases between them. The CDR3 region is CASSYQPPGQGINQPQHF. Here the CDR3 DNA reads TGTGCCAGCAGTTACCAACCTCCCGGGCAGGGGATCAATCAGCCCCAGCATTTT.

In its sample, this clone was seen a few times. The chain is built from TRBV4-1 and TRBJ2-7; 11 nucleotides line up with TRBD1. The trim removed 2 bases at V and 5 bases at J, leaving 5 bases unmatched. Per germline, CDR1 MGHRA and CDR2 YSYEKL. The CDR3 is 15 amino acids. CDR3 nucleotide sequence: TGCGCCAGCAGCCAACCGGGACAGGGGGTCCACGAGCAGTACTTC. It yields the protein CASSQPGQGVHEQYF.

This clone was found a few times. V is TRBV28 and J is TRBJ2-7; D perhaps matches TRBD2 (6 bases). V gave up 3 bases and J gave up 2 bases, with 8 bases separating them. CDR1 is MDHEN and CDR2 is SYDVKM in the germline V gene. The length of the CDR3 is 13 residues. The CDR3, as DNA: TGTGCCAGCAGTTTGGAGGGGACCTACGAGCAGTACTTC. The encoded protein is CASSLEGTYEQYF.

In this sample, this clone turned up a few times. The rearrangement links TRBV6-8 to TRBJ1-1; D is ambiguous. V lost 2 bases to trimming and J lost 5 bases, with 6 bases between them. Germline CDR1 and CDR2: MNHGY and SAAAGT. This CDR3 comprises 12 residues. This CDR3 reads CASSYLGTEAFF. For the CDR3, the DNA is TGTGCCAGCAGTTACCTAGGGACTGAAGCTTTCTTT.

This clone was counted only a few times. The CDR3 DNA sequence: TGTGCCAGCAGCGGGACGGGACAAGCCTACGAGCAGTACTTC. This encodes CASSGTGQAYEQYF. V usage is TRBV9 and J usage is TRBJ2-7; perhaps TRBD1 as D (6 bases). The CDR3 extends over 14 amino acids. Trimming removed 3 bases from V and 2 bases from J, with 12 bases in between. Per the germline V gene, CDR1 is SGDLS and CDR2 is YYNGEE.

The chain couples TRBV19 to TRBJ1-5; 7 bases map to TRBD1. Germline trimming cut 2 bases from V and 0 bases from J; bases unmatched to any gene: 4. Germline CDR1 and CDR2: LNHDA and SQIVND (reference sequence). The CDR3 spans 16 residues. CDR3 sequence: CASSITGTVSNQPQHF. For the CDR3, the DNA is TGTGCCAGTAGTATAACTGGGACAGTTAGCAATCAGCCCCAGCATTTT.

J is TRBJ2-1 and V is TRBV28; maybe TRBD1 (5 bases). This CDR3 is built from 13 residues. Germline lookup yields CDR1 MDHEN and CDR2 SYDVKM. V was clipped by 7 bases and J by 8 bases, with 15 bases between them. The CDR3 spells CASTTPVGDEQFF. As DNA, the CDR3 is TGTGCCAGCACCACCCCCGTAGGGGATGAGCAGTTCTTC.

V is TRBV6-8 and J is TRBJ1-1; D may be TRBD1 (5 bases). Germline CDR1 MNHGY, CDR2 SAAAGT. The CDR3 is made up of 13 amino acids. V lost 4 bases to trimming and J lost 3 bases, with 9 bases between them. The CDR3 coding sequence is TGTGCCAGCAGTTCCACGACAGACACTGAAGCTTTCTTT. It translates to CASSSTTDTEAFF.

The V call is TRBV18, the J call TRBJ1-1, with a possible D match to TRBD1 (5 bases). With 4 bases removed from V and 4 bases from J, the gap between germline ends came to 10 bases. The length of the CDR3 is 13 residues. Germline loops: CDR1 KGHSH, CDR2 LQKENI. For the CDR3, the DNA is TGTGCCAGCTCACAGGGACTGGGCACTGAAGCTTTCTTT. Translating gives CASSQGLGTEAFF.

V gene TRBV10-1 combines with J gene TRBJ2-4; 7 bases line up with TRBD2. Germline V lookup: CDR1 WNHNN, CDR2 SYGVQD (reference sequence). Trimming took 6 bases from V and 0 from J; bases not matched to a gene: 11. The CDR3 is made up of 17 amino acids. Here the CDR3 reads CASSRGVQAVAKNIQYF. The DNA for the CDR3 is TGCGCCAGCAGCCGGGGGGTGCAGGCGGTAGCCAAAAACATTCAGTACTTC.

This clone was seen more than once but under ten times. Here the CDR3 DNA reads TGTGCCAGCAGTCTTACGAGGGCTGAAGCTTTCTTT. This encodes CASSLTRAEAFF. The V and J genes are TRBV28 and TRBJ1-1; unclear D gene. The CDR3 spans 12 residues. Germline CDR1 MDHEN, CDR2 SYDVKM. Trimming left V 5 bases short and J 6 bases short, with 10 bases between. Full variable domain (missing parts from reference TRBV28 and TRBJ1-1): DVKVTQSSRYLVKRTGEKVFLECVQDMDHENMFWYRQDPGLGLRLIYFSYDVKMKEKGDIPEGYSVSREKKERFSLILESASTNQTSMYLCASSLTRAEAFFGQGTRLTVV.

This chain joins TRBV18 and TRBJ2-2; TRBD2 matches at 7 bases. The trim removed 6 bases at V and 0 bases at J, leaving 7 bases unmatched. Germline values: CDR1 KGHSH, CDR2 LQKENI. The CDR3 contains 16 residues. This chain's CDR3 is CASSQVGLANTGELFF. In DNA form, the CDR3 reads TGTGCCAGCTCTCAAGTTGGACTAGCGAACACCGGGGAGCTGTTTTTT. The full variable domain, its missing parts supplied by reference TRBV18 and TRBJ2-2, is NAGVMQNPRHLVRRRGQEARLRCSPMKGHSHVYWYRQLPEEGLKFMVYLQKENIIDESGMPKERFSAEFPKEGPSILRIQQVVRGDSAAYFCASSQVGLANTGELFFGEGSRLTVL.

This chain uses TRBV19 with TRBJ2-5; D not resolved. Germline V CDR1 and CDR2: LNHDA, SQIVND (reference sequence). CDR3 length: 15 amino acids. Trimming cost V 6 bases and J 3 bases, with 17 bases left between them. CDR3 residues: CASRLGPGPEETQYF. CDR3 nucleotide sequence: TGTGCCAGTAGACTCGGGCCAGGACCGGAAGAGACCCAGTACTTC.

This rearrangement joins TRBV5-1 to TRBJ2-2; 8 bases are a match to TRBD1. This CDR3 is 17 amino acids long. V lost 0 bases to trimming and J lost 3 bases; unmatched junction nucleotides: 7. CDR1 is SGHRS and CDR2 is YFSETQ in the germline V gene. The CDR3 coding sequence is TGCGCCAGCAGCTTGGACCCGGACAGGGCCGACACCGGGGAGCTGTTTTTT. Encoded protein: CASSLDPDRADTGELFF.

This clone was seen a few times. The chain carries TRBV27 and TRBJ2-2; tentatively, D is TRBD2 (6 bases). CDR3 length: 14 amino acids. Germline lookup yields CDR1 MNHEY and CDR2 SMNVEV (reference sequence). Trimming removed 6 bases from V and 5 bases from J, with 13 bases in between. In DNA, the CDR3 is TGTGCCAGCAGACTCGGGGGTTTGACCGGGGAGCTGTTTTTT. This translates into CASRLGGLTGELFF.

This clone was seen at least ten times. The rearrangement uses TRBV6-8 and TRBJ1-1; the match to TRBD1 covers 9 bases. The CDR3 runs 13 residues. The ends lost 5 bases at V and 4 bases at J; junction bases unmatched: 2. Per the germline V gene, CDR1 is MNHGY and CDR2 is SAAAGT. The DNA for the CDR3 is TGTGCCAGCAGTCAGGACAGGGGCACTGAAGCTTTCTTT. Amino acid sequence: CASSQDRGTEAFF.

CDR3 DNA sequence: TGTGCCAGCGGATCTACAGGGGGCGCAGATACGCAGTATTTT. This codes for CASGSTGGADTQYF. The V gene is TRBV12-5, the J gene TRBJ2-3; 9 bases map to TRBD1. There are 14 residues in the CDR3. Germline V gives CDR1 LGHNT, CDR2 FRNRAP.